What follows are 29 T cell receptor beta chains derived from one specimen sequenced in a study of technical replicates of blood from several donors. TCRdb's table, derived via immunoSEQ multiplex PCR, lists solely in-frame clones and lacks some. Counted here are roughly 76,000 clones, 94% occurring once; the ten biggest clones make up over 0.25%. Sequenced: T cells isolated from PBMCs. The receptor set was obtained from a human donor in good health.

V usage is TRBV4-1 and J usage is TRBJ2-7, with 8 bases that match TRBD2. The V and J ends lost 4 bases and 7 bases, in that order; junction bases with no gene match: 12. The CDR3 sequence is 15 residues long. CDR1 MGHRA and CDR2 YSYEKL come from the germline V gene. The CDR3 DNA sequence: TGCGCCAGCAGCCCGGAACGGTTCGCGGGAGGTGAGCAGTACTTC. Its translation is CASSPERFAGGEQYF.

CDR3 region: CASSLGGGSTSLHF. The CDR3 DNA follows: TGTGCCAGCAGCCTGGGCGGGGGGAGTACGTCCCTCCACTTT. The rearrangement links TRBV5-4 to TRBJ1-6, with D perhaps TRBD1 (5 bases). V was shortened by 4 bases and J by 14 bases, with 19 bases between the two germline ends. The germline CDR1 and CDR2 sequences are SGHNT and YYREEE (reference sequence). The CDR3 sequence is 14 residues long.

The V gene is TRBV28, the J gene TRBJ1-5, with TRBD1 matching over 7 bases. Germline CDR1 reads MDHEN; CDR2 reads SYDVKM. Trimming cost V 5 bases and J 6 bases; bases outside gene matches: 19. This CDR3 comprises 18 residues. The CDR3: CASSPNSGQSKMGQPQHF. The CDR3 DNA reads TGTGCCAGCAGTCCTAACTCGGGACAGTCTAAAATGGGTCAGCCCCAGCATTTT. The full variable domain, with the rest looked up from reference TRBV28 and TRBJ1-5, is DVKVTQSSRYLVKRTGEKVFLECVQDMDHENMFWYRQDPGLGLRLIYFSYDVKMKEKGDIPEGYSVSREKKERFSLILESASTNQTSMYLCASSPNSGQSKMGQPQHFGDGTRLSIL.

This sequence joins TRBV28 and TRBJ2-3; perhaps TRBD2 as D (6 bases). V was cut by 5 bases and J by 7 bases, with 10 bases left in between. The CDR3 totals 12 residues. The germline gives CDR1 MDHEN, CDR2 SYDVKM. CDR3 sequence: CASSLRGNTQYF. The DNA of the CDR3 is TGTGCCAGCAGTCTGCGGGGAAATACGCAGTATTTT.

CDR3 sequence reads: CASSPGLAIHEQYF. The CDR3 DNA follows: TGTGCCAGCAGCCCGGGACTAGCGATCCACGAGCAGTACTTC. The chain recombines TRBV5-5 with TRBJ2-7, with 10 bases identical to TRBD2. The CDR3 is 14 residues long. Germline V gives CDR1 SGHKS, CDR2 YYEKEE (reference sequence). Trimming cost V 4 bases and J 5 bases; bases outside gene matches: 6.

The rearrangement uses TRBV28 and TRBJ2-2; 8 positions match TRBD2. CDR3 size: 17 residues. Germline CDR1 is MDHEN and CDR2 is SYDVKM. Trimming cost V 6 bases and J 5 bases; bases outside gene matches: 14. The CDR3 sequence: CASSQAGVRAETGELFF. DNA for the CDR3: TGTGCCAGCAGCCAAGCGGGAGTCCGGGCGGAGACCGGGGAGCTGTTTTTT.

The genes are TRBV7-8 and TRBJ1-2; 7 nucleotides match TRBD1. The length of the CDR3 is 17 residues. CDR1 is SGHVS and CDR2 is FQNEAQ in the germline V gene. V was clipped by 1 base and J by 4 bases; unmatched bases: 12. CDR3 sequence (DNA): TGTGCCAGCAGCTTAGTTGACAGGGCTTATCCGACCTATGGCTACACCTTC. It specifies CASSLVDRAYPTYGYTF.

The chain combines TRBV19 with TRBJ1-2; 7 bases match TRBD1. The V segment lost 5 bases and the J segment 3 bases; nucleotides outside the gene matches: 15. Per the germline V gene, CDR1 is LNHDA and CDR2 is SQIVND (reference sequence). CDR3 length: 17 residues. The CDR3 DNA is TGTGCCAGTAGTGGGGGAATTACAGGGGACACCGACTATGGCTACACCTTC. This gives the protein CASSGGITGDTDYGYTF.

The chain is built from TRBV27 and TRBJ2-7; possibly TRBD1 for D (6 bases). The germline CDR1 and CDR2 sequences are MNHEY and SMNVEV (reference sequence). V lost 5 bases to trimming and J lost 2 bases, with 19 bases between them. The CDR3 sequence is 16 residues long. The CDR3 DNA follows: TGTGCCAGCAGTCCTATCCCGTCGGACAGTCCCTACGAGCAGTACTTC. Translation gives CASSPIPSDSPYEQYF.

The rearrangement joins TRBV19 to TRBJ2-7; a possible D gene is TRBD2 (6 bases). From germline, CDR1 is LNHDA and CDR2 SQIVND (reference sequence). The CDR3 loop spans 13 amino acids. V lost 7 bases and J lost 4, with 14 bases in between. CDR3 region: CASNAGLIYEQYF. CDR3 DNA: TGTGCCAGTAACGCAGGACTAATTTACGAGCAGTACTTC.

The chain carries TRBV6-1 and TRBJ1-3; maybe TRBD1 (6 bases). V was cut by 3 bases and J by 3 bases, with 18 bases left in between. CDR1 and CDR2 from the germline V gene are MNHNS and SASEGT. The CDR3 extends over 17 amino acids. CDR3 nucleotide sequence: TGTGCCAGCAGTGACCTACAGGGAGAAAATTTTGGAAACACCATATATTTT. The encoded protein is CASSDLQGENFGNTIYF.

This clone was found once. CDR3 nucleotides: TGCAGCGTCTCTACAGGGGCTGGAGATCAGCCCCAGCATTTT. Encoded protein: CSVSTGAGDQPQHF. The chain recombines TRBV29-1 with TRBJ1-5; the match to TRBD1 covers 7 bases. The ends lost 6 bases at V and 5 bases at J; junction bases unmatched: 10. The CDR3 loop spans 14 amino acids. CDR1 SQVTM and CDR2 ANQGSEA come from the germline V gene.

V is TRBV7-3 and J is TRBJ2-1, with 7 bases aligning to TRBD2. The CDR3 extends over 13 amino acids. Looked up from germline, CDR1 is SGHTA and CDR2 is FQGTGA. The V segment lost 6 bases and the J segment 4 bases; nucleotides outside the gene matches: 3. The CDR3 is CASSGGGYNEQFF. CDR3 nucleotides: TGTGCCAGCAGTGGGGGGGGGTACAATGAGCAGTTCTTC.

The rearrangement joins TRBV4-2 to TRBJ1-6; D ambiguous. CDR1 and CDR2 (germline): LGHNA, YNFKEQ. V lost 1 base and J 6 bases, leaving 4 bases between the germline ends. The CDR3 is made up of 13 amino acids. The CDR3 coding sequence is TGTGCCAGCAGCCAAGGAGGTAATTCACCCCTCCACTTT. Translation gives CASSQGGNSPLHF.

This clone turned up a few times. This sequence joins TRBV30 and TRBJ1-6; 7 bases are a match to TRBD1. This CDR3 comprises 18 residues. Germline CDR1 reads GTSNPN; CDR2 reads SVGIG (reference sequence). V was clipped by 2 bases and J by 1 base; unmatched bases: 11. The chain's CDR3 is CAWSLKTGTGSYNSPLHF. For the CDR3, the DNA is TGTGCCTGGAGTCTAAAGACAGGGACGGGATCCTATAATTCACCCCTCCACTTT.

The chain is built from TRBV11-3 and TRBJ2-6, with D perhaps TRBD2 (5 bases). With 5 bases removed from V and 3 bases from J, the gap between germline ends came to 17 bases. Germline V lookup: CDR1 SGHNT, CDR2 YENEEA. The CDR3 is 17 residues long. The CDR3 protein is CASSTHIPGIGANVLTF. The CDR3 region has the DNA TGTGCCAGCAGCACCCATATACCGGGGATTGGGGCCAACGTCCTGACTTTC.

The chain is built from TRBV18 and TRBJ1-6; the match to TRBD1 covers 8 bases. This CDR3 is 15 amino acids long. Trimming at V came to 3 bases and at J to 7 bases, leaving 5 bases not matched to a gene. CDR1 KGHSH and CDR2 LQKENI come from the germline V gene. The CDR3 DNA reads as TGTGCCAGCTCACCCTCACAGGGGGACAATTCACCCCTCCACTTT. Translating it yields CASSPSQGDNSPLHF. The full variable domain, completed using reference TRBV18 and TRBJ1-6, is NAGVMQNPRHLVRRRGQEARLRCSPMKGHSHVYWYRQLPEEGLKFMVYLQKENIIDESGMPKERFSAEFPKEGPSILRIQQVVRGDSAAYFCASSPSQGDNSPLHFGNGTRLTVT.

The chain carries TRBV5-1 and TRBJ2-5, with TRBD2 matching over 8 bases. The germline V gene has CDR1 SGHRS and CDR2 YFSETQ. With 6 bases clipped from V and 5 bases from J, the junction kept 12 bases outside the gene matches. The CDR3 is 15 residues long. The CDR3 protein is CASMRAPGGLETQYF. The CDR3 nucleotides read TGCGCCAGCATGAGGGCCCCGGGGGGGCTGGAGACCCAGTACTTC.

This chain joins TRBV7-6 and TRBJ2-2; TRBD1 aligns across 7 bases. Germline CDR1 and CDR2: SGHVS and FNYEAQ. V lost 1 base, J lost 6 bases, and 20 bases stayed unmatched. The CDR3 loop spans 20 amino acids. CDR3 residues: CASSLVSDGTAEQKPGELFF. Written as DNA, the CDR3 is TGTGCCAGCAGCTTAGTATCAGATGGGACAGCCGAACAAAAACCCGGGGAGCTGTTTTTT.

This clone was counted a single time. The rearrangement uses TRBV27 and TRBJ2-2; D possibly corresponds to TRBD2 (7 bases). The V end lost 4 bases, the J end lost 8 bases, and 17 bases lay between the germline ends. Germline V gene sequence: CDR1 MNHEY, CDR2 SMNVEV (reference sequence). The CDR3 is 15 residues long. The CDR3 nucleotides read TGTGCCAGCAGTTCGCTAGGGGGGGGAGTTGGGGAGCTGTTTTTT. Its translation is CASSSLGGGVGELFF.

The chain joins TRBV5-1 to TRBJ2-7; D may be TRBD1 (6 bases). The length of the CDR3 is 13 residues. CDR1 SGHRS and CDR2 YFSETQ come from the germline V gene. V lost 4 bases, J lost 5 bases, and 13 bases lay in between. The DNA for the CDR3 is TGCGCCAGCAGCCCCCTTGACAGGCACGAGCAGTACTTC. It yields the protein CASSPLDRHEQYF. Together with reference TRBV5-1 and TRBJ2-7, the CDR3 gives the full variable domain: KAGVTQTPRYLIKTRGQQVTLSCSPISGHRSVSWYQQTPGQGLQFLFEYFSETQRNKGNFPGRFSGRQFSNSRSEMNVSTLELGDSALYLCASSPLDRHEQYFGPGTRLTVT.

V usage is TRBV6-1 and J usage is TRBJ2-7, with TRBD1 identical over 7 bases. The CDR3 is made up of 12 amino acids. Trimming cost V 6 bases and J 7 bases; bases outside gene matches: 6. Germline CDR1 reads MNHNS; CDR2 reads SASEGT. CDR3 sequence reads: CASRDRTQEQYF. The CDR3 DNA follows: TGTGCCAGCAGGGACAGGACACAAGAGCAGTACTTC.

CDR3 bases: TGTGCCAGTAGTATAGACAGGGTGAACACTGAAGCTTTCTTT. It specifies CASSIDRVNTEAFF. The V gene is TRBV19, the J gene TRBJ1-1; maybe TRBD1 (5 bases). V was cut by 0 bases and J by 0 bases, with 5 bases left in between. The CDR3 is 14 amino acids. CDR1 is LNHDA, CDR2 SQIVND, per germline (reference sequence).

This clone has a single count. The chain uses TRBV5-1 and TRBJ2-3; 11 nucleotides agree with TRBD2. With V trimmed by 5 bases and J by 4 bases, 3 bases remained unmatched. The CDR3 totals 14 residues. Germline V lookup: CDR1 SGHRS, CDR2 YFSETQ. The CDR3 sequence: CASRIAGGSDTQYF. The CDR3 coding sequence is TGCGCCAGCAGGATAGCGGGGGGGTCAGATACGCAGTATTTT.

The chain has TRBV2 and TRBJ2-1; 10 bases are a match to TRBD2. Trimming cost V 10 bases and J 2 bases; bases outside gene matches: 5. There are 14 residues in the CDR3. Per germline, CDR1 SNHLY and CDR2 FYNNEI. CDR3 sequence: CAITAGGAYNEQFF. CDR3 in DNA: TGTGCCATCACAGCGGGGGGGGCCTACAATGAGCAGTTCTTC.

The J gene is TRBJ2-7, the V gene TRBV18; the match to TRBD2 covers 11 bases. Germline V gene data show CDR1 as KGHSH and CDR2 as LQKENI. The CDR3 runs 17 residues. The V and J ends lost 0 bases and 4 bases, in that order; junction bases with no gene match: 8. The chain's CDR3 is CASSPPTSASGGYEQYF. Written as DNA, the CDR3 is TGTGCCAGCTCACCACCTACTTCAGCTAGCGGGGGGTACGAGCAGTACTTC.

This chain connects TRBV5-1 to TRBJ2-2; 7 positions agree with TRBD1. CDR1 is SGHRS and CDR2 is YFSETQ in the germline V gene. This CDR3 has 13 amino acids. V shed 4 bases, J shed 5 bases, and the junction held 2 bases outside the gene matches. CDR3 sequence reads: CASSMTGTGELFF. The CDR3 nucleotides read TGCGCCAGCAGCATGACAGGGACCGGGGAGCTGTTTTTT.

The rearrangement joins TRBV14 to TRBJ2-7; 10 bases map to TRBD1. The trim removed 6 bases at V and 6 bases at J, leaving 11 bases unmatched. The CDR3 is made up of 15 amino acids. Germline CDR1 reads SGHDN; CDR2 reads FVKESK. The CDR3 DNA reads TGTGCCAGCAGTTCTTTGACAGGGGGCCGGATCGAGCAGTACTTC. This translates into CASSSLTGGRIEQYF.

The V call is TRBV10-2, the J call TRBJ1-1, with 8 bases fitting TRBD1. V shed 7 bases and J 5 bases; nucleotides not matched to a gene: 9. The CDR3 sequence is 14 residues long. CDR1 and CDR2 from the germline V gene are WSHSY and SAAADI. CDR3 loop: CASNGQDRVTEAFF. The DNA for the CDR3 is TGCGCCAGCAACGGCCAGGACAGGGTTACTGAAGCTTTCTTT.